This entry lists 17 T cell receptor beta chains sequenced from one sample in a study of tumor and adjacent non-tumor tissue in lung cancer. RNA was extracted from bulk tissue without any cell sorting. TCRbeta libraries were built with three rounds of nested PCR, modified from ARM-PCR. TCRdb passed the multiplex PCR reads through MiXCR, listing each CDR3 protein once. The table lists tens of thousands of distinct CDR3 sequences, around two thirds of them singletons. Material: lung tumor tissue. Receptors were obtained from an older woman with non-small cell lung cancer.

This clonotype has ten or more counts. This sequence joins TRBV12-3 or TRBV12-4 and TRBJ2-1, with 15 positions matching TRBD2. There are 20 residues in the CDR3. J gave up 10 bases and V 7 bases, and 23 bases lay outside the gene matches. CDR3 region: CASTQRPAFVRTSGRGEQFF. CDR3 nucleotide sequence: TGTGCCAGCACCCAACGTCCAGCCTTTGTCCGGACTAGCGGGAGGGGGGAGCAGTTCTTC.

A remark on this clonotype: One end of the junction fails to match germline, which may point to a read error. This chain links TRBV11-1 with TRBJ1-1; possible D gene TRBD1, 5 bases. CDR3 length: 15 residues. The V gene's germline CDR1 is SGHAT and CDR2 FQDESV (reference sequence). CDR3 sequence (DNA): TGTGCCAGCAATGATCGGGCAGGGCCATTCACTGAAGCTTTTTTT. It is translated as CASNDRAGPFTEAFF.

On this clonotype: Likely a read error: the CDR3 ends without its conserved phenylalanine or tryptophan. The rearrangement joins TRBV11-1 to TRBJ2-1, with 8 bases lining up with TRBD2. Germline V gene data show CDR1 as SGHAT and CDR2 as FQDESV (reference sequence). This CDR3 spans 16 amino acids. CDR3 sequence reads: CTSSLALAGLFNEQFL. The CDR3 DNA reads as TGTACCAGCAGCTTAGCCCTAGCGGGCCTGTTCAATGAGCAGTTCCTC.

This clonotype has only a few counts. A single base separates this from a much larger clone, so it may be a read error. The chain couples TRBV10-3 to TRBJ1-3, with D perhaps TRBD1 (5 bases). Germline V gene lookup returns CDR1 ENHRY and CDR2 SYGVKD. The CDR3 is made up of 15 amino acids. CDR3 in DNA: TGTGCCATCAGTGTCTCAGGGTCCTCTGGAAACATCATATATTTT. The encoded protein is CAISVSGSSGNIIYF.

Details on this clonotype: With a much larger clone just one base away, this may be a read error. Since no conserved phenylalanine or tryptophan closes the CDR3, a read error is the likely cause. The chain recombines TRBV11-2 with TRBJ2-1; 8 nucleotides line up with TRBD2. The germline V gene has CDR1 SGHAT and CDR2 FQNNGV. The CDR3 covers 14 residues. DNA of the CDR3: TGCGCCAGCAGCCTCACTAGCGGAGCGAATGAGCAGTTCCTC. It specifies CASSLTSGANEQFL.

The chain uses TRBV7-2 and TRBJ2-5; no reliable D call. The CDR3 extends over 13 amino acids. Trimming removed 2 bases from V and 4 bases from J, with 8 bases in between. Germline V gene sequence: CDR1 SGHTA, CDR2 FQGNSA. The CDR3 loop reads CASSLYPRETQYF. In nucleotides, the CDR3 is TGTGCCAGCAGCTTATACCCCCGAGAGACCCAGTACTTC. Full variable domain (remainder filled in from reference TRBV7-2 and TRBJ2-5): GAGVSQSPSNKVTEKGKDVELRCDPISGHTALYWYRQSLGQGLEFLIYFQGNSAPDKSGLPSDRFSAERTGGSVSTLTIQRTQQEDSAVYLCASSLYPRETQYFGPGTRLLVL.

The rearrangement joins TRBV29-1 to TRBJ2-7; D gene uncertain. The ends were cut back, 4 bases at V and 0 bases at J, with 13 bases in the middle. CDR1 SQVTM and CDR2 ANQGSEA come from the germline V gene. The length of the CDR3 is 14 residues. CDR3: CSVVQEMGSYEQYF. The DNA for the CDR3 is TGCAGCGTTGTCCAAGAGATGGGCTCCTACGAGCAGTACTTC.

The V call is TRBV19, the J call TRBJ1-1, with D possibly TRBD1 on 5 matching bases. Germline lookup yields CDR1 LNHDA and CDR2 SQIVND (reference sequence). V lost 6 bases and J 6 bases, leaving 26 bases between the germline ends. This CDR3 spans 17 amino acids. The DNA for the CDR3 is TGTGCCAGTAGCCTATCGAAACGGGGGGGACGCGACGCTGAAGCTTTCTTT. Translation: CASSLSKRGGRDAEAFF.

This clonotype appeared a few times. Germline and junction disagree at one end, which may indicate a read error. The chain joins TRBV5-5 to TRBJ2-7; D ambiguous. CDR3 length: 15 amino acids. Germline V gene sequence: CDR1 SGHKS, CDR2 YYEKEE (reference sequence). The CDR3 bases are TGTCCCAGCAGCTTGGGATCACGTGACTCCTACGAGCAGTACTTC. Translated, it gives CPSSLGSRDSYEQYF.

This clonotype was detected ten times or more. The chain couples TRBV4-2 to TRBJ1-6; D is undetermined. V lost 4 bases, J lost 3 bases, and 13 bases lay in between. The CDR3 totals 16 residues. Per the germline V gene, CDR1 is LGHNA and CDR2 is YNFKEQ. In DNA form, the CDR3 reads TGTGCCAGCAGCCGCGGACCGAGCAGCTATAATTCACCCCTCCACTTT. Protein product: CASSRGPSSYNSPLHF.

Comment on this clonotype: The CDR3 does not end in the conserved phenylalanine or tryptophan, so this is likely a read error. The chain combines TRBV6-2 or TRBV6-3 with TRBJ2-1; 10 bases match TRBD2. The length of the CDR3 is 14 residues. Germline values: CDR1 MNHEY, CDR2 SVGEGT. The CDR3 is CVSSRLAGVNEQFL. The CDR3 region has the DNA TGTGTCAGCAGTCGTCTAGCGGGAGTCAATGAACAGTTCTTA.

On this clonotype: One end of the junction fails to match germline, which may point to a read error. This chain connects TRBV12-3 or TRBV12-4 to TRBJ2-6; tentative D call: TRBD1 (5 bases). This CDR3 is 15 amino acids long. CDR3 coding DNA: TGTACCAGCAGTCTGGGTGGTTATGGGGCCAACGTCCTGACCTTC. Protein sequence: CTSSLGGYGANVLTF.

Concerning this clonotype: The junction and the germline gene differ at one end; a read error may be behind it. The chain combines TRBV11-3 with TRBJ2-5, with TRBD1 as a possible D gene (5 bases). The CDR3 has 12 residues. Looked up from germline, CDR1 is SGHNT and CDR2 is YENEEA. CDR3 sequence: CGSFSGLETQYF. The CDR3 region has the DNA TGTGGCAGCTTTTCAGGGCTGGAGACCCAGTACTTC.

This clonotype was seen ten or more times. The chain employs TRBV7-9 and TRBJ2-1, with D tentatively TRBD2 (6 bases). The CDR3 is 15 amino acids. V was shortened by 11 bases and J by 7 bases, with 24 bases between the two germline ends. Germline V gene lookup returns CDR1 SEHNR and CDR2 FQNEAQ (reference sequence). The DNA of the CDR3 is TGTGCCGGAATGACCGGGACTGGATCGGGTAATGAGCAGTTCTTC. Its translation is CAGMTGTGSGNEQFF.

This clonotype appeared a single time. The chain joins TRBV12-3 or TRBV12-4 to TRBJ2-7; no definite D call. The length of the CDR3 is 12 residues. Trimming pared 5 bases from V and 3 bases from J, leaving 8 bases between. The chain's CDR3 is CASSVWDYEQYF. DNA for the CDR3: TGTGCCAGCAGTGTCTGGGACTACGAGCAGTACTTC.

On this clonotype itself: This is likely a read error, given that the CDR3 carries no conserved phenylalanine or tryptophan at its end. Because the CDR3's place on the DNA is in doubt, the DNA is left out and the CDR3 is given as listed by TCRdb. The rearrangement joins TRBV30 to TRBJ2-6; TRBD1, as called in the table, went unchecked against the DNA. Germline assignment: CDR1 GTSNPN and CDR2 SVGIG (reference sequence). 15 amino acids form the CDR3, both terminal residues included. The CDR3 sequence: CAWSGTAAGANVVTL.

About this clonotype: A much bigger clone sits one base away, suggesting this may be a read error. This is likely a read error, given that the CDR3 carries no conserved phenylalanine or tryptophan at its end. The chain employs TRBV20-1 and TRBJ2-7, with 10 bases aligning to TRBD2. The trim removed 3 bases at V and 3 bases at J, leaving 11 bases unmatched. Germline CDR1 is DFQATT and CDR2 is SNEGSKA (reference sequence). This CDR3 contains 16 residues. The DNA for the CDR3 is TGCAGTGCTAGTTCTAGCGGGAGAGGAGGAGGCTACGAGCAGTACATC. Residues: CSASSSGRGGGYEQYI.